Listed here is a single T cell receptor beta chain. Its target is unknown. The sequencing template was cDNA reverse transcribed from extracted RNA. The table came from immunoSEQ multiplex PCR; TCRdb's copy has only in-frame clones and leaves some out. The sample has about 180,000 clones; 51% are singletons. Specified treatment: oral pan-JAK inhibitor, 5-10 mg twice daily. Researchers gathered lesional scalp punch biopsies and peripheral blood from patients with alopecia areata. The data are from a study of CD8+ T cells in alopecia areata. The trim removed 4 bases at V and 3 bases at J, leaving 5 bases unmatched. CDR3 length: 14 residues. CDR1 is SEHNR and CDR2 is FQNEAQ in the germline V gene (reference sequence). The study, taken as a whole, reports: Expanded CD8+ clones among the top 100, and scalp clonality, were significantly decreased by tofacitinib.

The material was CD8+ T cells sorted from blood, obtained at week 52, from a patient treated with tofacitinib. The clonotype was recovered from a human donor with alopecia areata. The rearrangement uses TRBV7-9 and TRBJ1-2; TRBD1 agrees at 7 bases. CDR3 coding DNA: TGTGCCAGCAGCTCGCAGGGGGTTGACTATGGCTACACCTTC. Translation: CASSSQGVDYGYTF.